The 10 T cell receptor beta chains below all came from one sample that was sequenced in a study of blood T cells in healthy people across ages. Combining a sample-barcoded 5' primer with a J-beta primer mix, a second PCR ran for about 7 to 11 cycles. Each CDR3 protein gets one entry after TCRdb re-called the 5' RACE reads with MiXCR. This sample has 1 million or so distinct CDR3 sequences; roughly 45% occur once, and the top ten carry approximately 20%. The specimen sequenced was blood. Receptors originate from a woman aged 55-69 years in good health.

There are a few counts of this clonotype. The CDR3 reads CASDRDSPYEQYF. Written as DNA, the CDR3 is TGTGCCAGCGACAGAGACAGTCCCTACGAGCAGTACTTC. The genes are TRBV7-9 and TRBJ2-7; TRBD1 is a possible D gene (5 bases). The CDR3 sequence is 13 residues long. V gave up 8 bases and J gave up 2 bases, with 13 bases separating them. Germline V gives CDR1 SEHNR, CDR2 FQNEAQ (reference sequence).

This clonotype appeared a single time. For the CDR3, the DNA is TGTGCCAGCAGCCCCATGCCCGGTTCGGACCGGGACAGGGGGTCGGATGAGCAGTACTTC. Its translation: CASSPMPGSDRDRGSDEQYF. The rearrangement links TRBV11-2 to TRBJ2-5, with TRBD1 matching over 11 bases. This CDR3 has 20 residues. V gave up 5 bases and J gave up 11 bases; unmatched junction bases: 28. Germline V gene lookup returns CDR1 SGHAT and CDR2 FQNNGV.

The chain links TRBV20-1 to TRBJ2-5; D is undetermined. V was clipped by 6 bases and J by 5 bases, with 7 bases between them. The CDR3 is made up of 10 amino acids. CDR1 and CDR2 from the germline V gene are DFQATT and SNEGSKA (reference sequence). In DNA, the CDR3 is TGCAGTGCCCCCTTGGAGACCCAGTACTTC. Protein: CSAPLETQYF.

This clonotype was picked up a small number of times. This chain uses TRBV20-1 with TRBJ2-4; D is undetermined. Gene TRBJ2-7 matches the end of the DNA better, so the J call may be wrong. CDR3 size: 13 residues. CDR1 is DFQATT and CDR2 is SNEGSKA in the germline V gene (reference sequence). The CDR3 protein is CSANRKAMYEQYF. DNA of the CDR3: TGCAGTGCTAATCGGAAGGCTATGTACGAGCAGTACTTC.

As to this clonotype: Compared with germline, one end of the junction differs, possibly owing to a read error. This chain links TRBV7-9 with TRBJ2-7; D is unclear. CDR1 is SEHNR, CDR2 FQNEAQ, per germline (reference sequence). The CDR3 sequence is 14 residues long. The CDR3 DNA reads TGTGCCGGCAGCTTGAAGGAGAGCTCCTACGAGCAGTACTTC. It is translated as CAGSLKESSYEQYF.

The V call is TRBV6-6, the J call TRBJ2-7; 11 bases are shared with TRBD2. The CDR3 consists of 14 residues. V shed 6 bases, J shed 6 bases, and the junction held 7 bases outside the gene matches. Per germline, CDR1 MNHNY and CDR2 SVGAGI (reference sequence). Here the CDR3 DNA reads TGTGCCAGCAGCTTTAGCGGGAGGGCCTCCGAGCAGTACTTC. It specifies CASSFSGRASEQYF.

This chain's CDR3 is CASSLDQLAVGTDTQYF. DNA of the CDR3: TGTGCCAGCAGCTTAGATCAACTAGCGGTGGGCACAGATACGCAGTATTTT. The J gene is TRBJ2-3, the V gene TRBV11-2, with 8 bases identical to TRBD2. Germline values: CDR1 SGHAT, CDR2 FQNNGV. This CDR3 is built from 17 residues. After removal of 0 bases from V and 1 base from J, the junction contained 6 bases not matched to a gene.

The genes are TRBV11-2 and TRBJ2-1; TRBD2 might be the D (7 bases). Trimming took off 1 base at V and 7 bases at J, with 26 bases between the two ends. CDR3 length: 19 amino acids. CDR1 SGHAT and CDR2 FQNNGV come from the germline V gene. This chain's CDR3 is CASSLATRGGGRWMNEQFF. CDR3 DNA: TGTGCCAGCAGCTTAGCTACAAGGGGGGGGGGTCGGTGGATGAATGAGCAGTTCTTC. Filled out from reference TRBV11-2 and TRBJ2-1, the complete variable domain reads EAGVAQSPRYKIIEKRQSVAFWCNPISGHATLYWYQQILGQGPKLLIQFQNNGVVDDSQLPKDRFSAERLKGVDSTLKIQPAKLEDSAVYLCASSLATRGGGRWMNEQFFGPGTRLTVL.

The chain combines TRBV5-4 with TRBJ2-1; D unclear. Germline values: CDR1 SGHNT, CDR2 YYREEE (reference sequence). The CDR3 consists of 17 residues. With 4 bases removed from V and 6 bases from J, the gap between germline ends came to 23 bases. The CDR3: CASSAQGRRLSPNEQFF. CDR3 nucleotides: TGTGCCAGCAGCGCGCAAGGACGGAGACTTAGTCCCAATGAGCAGTTCTTC.

J is TRBJ2-7 and V is TRBV5-8; 8 bases align to TRBD2. The CDR3 is 21 amino acids. Germline values: CDR1 SGHTS, CDR2 YDEGEE. The ends lost 3 bases at V and 1 base at J; junction bases unmatched: 24. CDR3 loop: CASSYQGRGWASGHASYEQYF. Written as DNA, the CDR3 is TGTGCCAGCAGCTACCAGGGAAGGGGATGGGCTAGCGGGCACGCGTCCTACGAGCAGTACTTC.